A selection of T cell receptor beta chains follows, all from one sample in a study of cytomegalovirus exposure and HLA in healthy donors. Profiling relied on immunoSEQ multiplex PCR, and the TCRdb table lists in-frame clones only, not all of them. The table shows tens of thousands of clones, with more than 55% occurring only once. Sample: PBMCs. The source of these receptors is a man aged 55 to 69 in good health and CMV-seropositive. Each CDR3 is given with its conserved first and last residue. Fields, in order: V gene, clone size, D gene, J gene, CDR3 protein, CDR3 DNA. A D gene is named only where the DNA matches it firmly. Rows may omit the clone size; those that give it use once, few, many or a size class.

>TRBV29-1|NA|NA|TRBJ2-2
CSGQQNLNTGELFF
TGCAGCGGTCAACAGAACCTGAACACCGGGGAGCTGTTTTTT
>TRBV25-1|medium-sized|TRBD1|TRBJ1-3
CASSAGQTSGNTIYF
TGTGCCAGCAGTGCGGGACAGACCTCTGGAAACACCATATATTTT
>TRBV4-3|NA|NA|TRBJ1-1
CASSQLGGTEAFF
TGCGCCAGCAGCCAACTGGGCGGGACTGAAGCTTTCTTT
>TRBV5-6|few|TRBD2|TRBJ2-5
CASSLGGLAEETQYF
TGTGCCAGCAGCTTGGGGGGACTAGCGGAAGAGACCCAGTACTTC
>TRBV7-8|NA|TRBD1|TRBJ2-5
CASSDRRRDRASYF
TGTGCCAGCAGCGACCGCCGGCGGGACAGGGCGTCGTACTTC
>TRBV7-9|NA|TRBD1|TRBJ1-4
CSSSFAVGQAAEKLFF
TGTTCCAGCAGCTTCGCAGTGGGACAGGCCGCTGAAAAACTGTTTTTT
>TRBV27|once|TRBD1|TRBJ2-7
CASSQWTGREQYF
TGTGCCAGCAGTCAGTGGACAGGAAGAGAGCAGTACTTC
>TRBV7-6|NA|TRBD1|TRBJ2-1
CASSDKTGGILPEQFF
TGTGCCAGCAGCGATAAAACAGGGGGTATACTTCCTGAGCAGTTCTTC
>TRBV14|NA|NA|TRBJ2-7
CASSHPGGYEQYF
TGTGCCAGCAGCCATCCCGGAGGGTACGAGCAGTACTTC
>TRBV7-9|NA|TRBD1|TRBJ1-2
CASSETGALTHGYTF
TGTGCCAGCAGCGAAACAGGGGCCCTGACTCATGGCTACACCTTC
>TRBV10-1|NA|TRBD1|TRBJ2-2
CASSGDRGNTGELFF
TGCGCCAGCAGTGGTGACAGGGGTAACACCGGGGAGCTGTTTTTT
>TRBV6-1|NA|NA|TRBJ2-7
CASGLGVEQYF
TGTGCCAGCGGTTTAGGGGTAGAGCAGTACTTC
>TRBV19|NA|TRBD1|TRBJ1-2
CASRPGGGGYTF
TGTGCCAGTAGGCCAGGGGGCGGTGGCTACACCTTC
>TRBV2|NA|TRBD2|TRBJ2-1
CASRLAGVYNEQFF
TGTGCCAGCAGACTAGCGGGAGTCTACAATGAGCAGTTCTTC
>TRBV7-4|once|TRBD1|TRBJ1-5
CASSWGQLRTGKNSNQPQHF
TGTGCCAGCAGCTGGGGCCAGCTTAGGACAGGGAAAAATAGCAATCAGCCCCAGCATTTT
>TRBV28|NA|NA|TRBJ2-2
CASSITGSTGELFF
TGTGCCAGCAGTATTACAGGGAGTACCGGGGAGCTGTTTTTT
>TRBV6-4|NA|TRBD1|TRBJ2-7
CASSEDRGHEQYF
TGTGCCAGCAGTGAGGACAGGGGCCACGAGCAGTACTTC
>TRBV28|NA|NA|TRBJ2-7
CASSDIRESYEQYF
TGTGCCAGCAGCGATATCAGGGAATCCTACGAGCAGTACTTC
>TRBV11-2|NA|NA|TRBJ1-1
CASSFSGNTEAFF
TGTGCCAGCAGCTTCTCGGGTAACACTGAAGCTTTCTTT
>TRBV11-2|few|NA|TRBJ2-1
CASSLLEGGEQFF
TGTGCCAGCAGCTTACTGGAAGGGGGTGAGCAGTTCTTC
>TRBV11-2|NA|NA|TRBJ2-7
CASSLGGHEQYF
TGTGCCAGCAGCTTAGGGGGGCACGAGCAGTACTTC
>TRBV5-1|NA|NA|TRBJ1-5
CASSLYPDNYQPQHF
TGCGCCAGCAGCTTGTATCCGGACAATTATCAGCCCCAGCATTTT
>TRBV29-1|NA|NA|TRBJ2-3
CSASGGMPGGTDTQYF
TGCAGCGCCTCCGGGGGAATGCCGGGGGGCACAGATACGCAGTATTTT
>TRBV28|NA|TRBD2|TRBJ2-7
CASRARGGEQYF
TGTGCCAGCAGGGCTAGGGGAGGGGAGCAGTACTTC
>TRBV5-1|NA|NA|TRBJ2-1
CASSYPRNGSSRNEQFF
TGCGCCAGCAGCTACCCACGGAACGGGAGTAGTAGGAATGAGCAGTTCTTC
>TRBV2|NA|TRBD2|TRBJ2-1
CASSETSGAYNEQFF
TGTGCCAGCAGTGAGACTAGCGGAGCCTACAATGAGCAGTTCTTC
>TRBV2|NA|NA|TRBJ1-1
CASEQDTEAFF
TGTGCCAGCGAACAGGACACTGAAGCTTTCTTT
>TRBV28|NA|NA|TRBJ1-3
CASSYRSGNTIYF
TGTGCCAGCAGTTACAGGAGCGGAAACACCATATATTTT
>TRBV5-1|NA|NA|TRBJ2-3
CASSPPTGAGSTDTQYF
TGCGCCAGCAGCCCTCCGACTGGGGCGGGGAGCACAGATACGCAGTATTTT
>TRBV7-9|NA|NA|TRBJ1-2
CASSLTDSTYGYTF
TGTGCCAGCAGCTTAACCGACAGCACCTATGGCTACACCTTC
>TRBV11-2|NA|TRBD2|TRBJ2-7
CASSPATLAANYEQYF
TGTGCCAGCAGCCCGGCTACACTAGCGGCGAACTACGAGCAGTACTTC
>TRBV2|NA|TRBD1|TRBJ2-1
CASSRDRVGEQFF
TGTGCCAGCAGTAGGGACAGGGTGGGTGAGCAGTTCTTC
>TRBV11-2|NA|NA|TRBJ2-1
CASSPSAGKGNEQFF
TGTGCCAGCAGCCCTAGCGCGGGAAAGGGGAATGAGCAGTTCTTC
>TRBV5-1|few|NA|TRBJ2-2
CASSSSTGELFF
TGCGCCAGCAGCTCCTCCACCGGGGAGCTGTTTTTT